This T cell receptor (beta chain) was identified in a study of T cells after yellow fever vaccination. Points from the study as a whole: Compared with primary, the secondary response was weaker and peaked at day 5, not 15.

A single record per CDR3 protein comes from TCRdb applying MiXCR to the 5' RACE reads. The sample consists of some 110,000 distinct CDR3 sequences, about 7.4% of them appearing once. Germline CDR1 SGHAT, CDR2 FQNNGV. CDR3 size: 18 residues. The V and J ends lost 1 base and 2 bases respectively, with 18 bases between them. Notes on this clonotype: Its antigen remains unknown.

V usage is TRBV11-2 and J usage is TRBJ1-3; a weak D match, TRBD1 (5 bases). The specimen was CD4+ T cells sorted from PBMCs, collected more than 8 days after the first yellow fever vaccination. The TCR sequence derives from a man in his late teens or twenties who received the YFV17D yellow fever vaccine. CDR3 amino acids: CASSLGPGPNVAGNTIYF. In DNA, the CDR3 is TGTGCCAGCAGCTTAGGCCCGGGACCTAATGTCGCTGGAAACACCATATATTTT.